This T cell receptor (beta chain) came from a study of shared clonotypes between healthy human individuals. Study results and limitations: Generally, naive subsets (rather than memory subsets) showed larger estimated richness. Limitation of the genetic and exposure-history diversity represented came from the few donors.

This CDR3 has 13 amino acids. From germline, CDR1 is SNHLY and CDR2 FYNNEI. The V and J ends lost 4 bases and 5 bases respectively, with 6 bases between them. The table lists this clone with a few counts. Antigen: not known. Clones were read by immunoSEQ multiplex PCR, and TCRdb kept only the in-frame ones, dropping some. The table has about 2,500,000 clones, roughly 92% seen once. The specimen was naive CD4+ T cells sorted from blood. Documented subset: CD45RA+ positively selected. The receptor was isolated from a man between 18 and 29 years old in good health. The rearrangement links TRBV2 to TRBJ1-6; D uncertain. The chain's CDR3 is CASSGHDNSPLHF. The CDR3 DNA is TGTGCCAGCAGTGGGCACGATAATTCACCCCTCCACTTT.